These T cell receptor beta chains were read from a single sample in a study of STAT3 mutations in large granular lymphocyte leukemia. Clones were read by immunoSEQ multiplex PCR, and TCRdb kept only the in-frame ones, dropping some. The sample has around 8,000 clones; roughly 91% are singletons. Material: peripheral blood mononuclear cells. The source of these receptors is a man aged 50 to 60 with T-cell large granular lymphocyte leukemia. Some clones in this sample may be carry-over from other donors' samples. The CDR3 runs from the conserved cysteine through the conserved F or W. D genes are given only for firm matches.

V: TRBV4-2
D: TRBD2
J: TRBJ2-6
CDR3: CASSQDGGAGANVLTF
DNA: TGTGCCAGCAGCCAAGATGGGGGGGCTGGGGCCAACGTCCTGACTTTC

V: TRBV6-6
D: .
J: TRBJ2-5
CDR3: CASTLDQETQYF
DNA: TGTGCCAGCACCTTAGATCAAGAGACCCAGTACTTC

V: TRBV13
D: .
J: TRBJ2-7
CDR3: CASSSPRVAYEQYF
DNA: TGTGCCAGCAGCTCCCCTAGGGTTGCCTACGAGCAGTACTTC

V: TRBV11-2
D: .
J: TRBJ1-1
CDR3: CASSLEPGITTEAFF
DNA: TGTGCCAGCAGCTTAGAGCCAGGGATCACGACTGAAGCTTTCTTT

V: TRBV13
D: .
J: TRBJ2-3
CDR3: CASSSWGELERTDTQYF
DNA: TGTGCCAGCAGCTCTTGGGGGGAGTTGGAGCGGACAGATACGCAGTATTTT

V: TRBV5-1
D: .
J: TRBJ2-3
CDR3: CASSLEFGGRANPGTQYF
DNA: TGCGCCAGCAGCTTGGAGTTCGGGGGCCGAGCCAACCCCGGTACGCAGTATTTT

V: TRBV29-1
D: .
J: TRBJ1-1
CDR3: CSVPMNTEAFF
DNA: TGCAGCGTTCCCATGAACACTGAAGCTTTCTTT

V: TRBV18
D: TRBD2
J: TRBJ2-7
CDR3: CASRLAGVDEQYF
DNA: TGTGCCAGTCGTTTAGCGGGAGTAGACGAGCAGTACTTC

V: TRBV5-6
D: .
J: TRBJ2-5
CDR3: CASSSGGHQYF
DNA: TGTGCCAGCAGCAGTGGAGGGCACCAGTACTTC

V: TRBV5-1
D: TRBD1
J: TRBJ2-3
CDR3: CASSARGLVTDTQYF
DNA: TGCGCCAGCAGCGCCAGGGGGCTAGTTACAGATACGCAGTATTTT

V: TRBV2
D: TRBD2
J: TRBJ2-4
CDR3: CASSDGLAGSKNIQYF
DNA: TGTGCCAGCAGTGACGGACTAGCAGGGTCCAAAAACATTCAGTACTTC

V: TRBV19
D: .
J: TRBJ2-1
CDR3: CASSITGGGNEQFF
DNA: TGTGCCAGTAGTATTACAGGGGGGGGGAATGAGCAGTTCTTC

V: TRBV2
D: .
J: TRBJ2-7
CDR3: CASGGVGTVEQYF
DNA: TGTGCCAGTGGAGGAGTAGGGACGGTCGAGCAGTACTTC

V: TRBV11-2
D: .
J: TRBJ1-2
CDR3: CASSLEGAVGNGYTF
DNA: TGTGCCAGCAGCTTAGAGGGGGCTGTTGGGAATGGCTACACCTTC

V: TRBV15
D: .
J: TRBJ2-7
CDR3: CATSRDGGLPYEQYF
DNA: TGTGCCACCAGCAGAGATGGGGGGCTCCCCTACGAGCAGTACTTC

V: TRBV5-1
D: .
J: TRBJ1-6
CDR3: CASSLDRVDNSPLHF
DNA: TGCGCCAGCAGCTTGGACAGGGTAGATAATTCACCCCTCCACTTT

V: TRBV9
D: .
J: TRBJ1-2
CDR3: CASSVSPTSYGYTF
DNA: TGTGCCAGCAGCGTATCCCCTACTAGCTATGGCTACACCTTC

V: TRBV27
D: .
J: TRBJ1-4
CDR3: CASQEASFEKLFF
DNA: TGTGCCAGCCAAGAGGCGAGTTTTGAAAAACTGTTTTTT